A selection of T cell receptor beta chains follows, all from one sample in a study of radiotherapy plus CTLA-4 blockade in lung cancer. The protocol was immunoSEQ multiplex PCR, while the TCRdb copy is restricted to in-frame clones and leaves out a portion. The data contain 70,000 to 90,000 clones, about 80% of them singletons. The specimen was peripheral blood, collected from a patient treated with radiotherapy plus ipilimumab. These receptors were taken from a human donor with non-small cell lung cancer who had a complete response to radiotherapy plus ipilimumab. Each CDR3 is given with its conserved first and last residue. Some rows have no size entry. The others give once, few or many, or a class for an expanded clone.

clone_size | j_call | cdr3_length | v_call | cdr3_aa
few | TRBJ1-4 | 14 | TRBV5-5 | CASSLLATNEKLFF
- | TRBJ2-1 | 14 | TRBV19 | CASSVAGGPIEQFF
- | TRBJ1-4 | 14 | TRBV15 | CATRRQGKYEKLFF
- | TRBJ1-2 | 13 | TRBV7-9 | CASTLRAEYGYTF
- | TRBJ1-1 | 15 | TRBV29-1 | CSVEVHTGVNTEAFF
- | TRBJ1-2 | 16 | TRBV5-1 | CASSLLGRLTNYGYTF
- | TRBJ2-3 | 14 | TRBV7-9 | CAVSGATNTDTQYF
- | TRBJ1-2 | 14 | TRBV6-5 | CASSSGTGKYGYTF
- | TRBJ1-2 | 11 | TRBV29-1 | CSVKGPKGYTF
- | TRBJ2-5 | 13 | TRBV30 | CAWEQGPTGAQYF
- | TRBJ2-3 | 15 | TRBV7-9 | CASSFGTGGMDTQYF
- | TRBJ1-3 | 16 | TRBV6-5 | CASSYGRTASGNTIYF
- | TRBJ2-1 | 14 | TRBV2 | CASKGDSSYNEQFF
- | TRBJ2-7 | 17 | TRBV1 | CTSSQGGHGGGSYEQYF
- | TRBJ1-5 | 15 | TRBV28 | CASSPPRGGGQPQHF
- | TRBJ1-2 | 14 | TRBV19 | CASSIGQQVYGYTF
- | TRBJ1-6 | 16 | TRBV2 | CASRGTGSSYNSPLHF
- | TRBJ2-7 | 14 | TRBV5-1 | CASSLAGTAYEQYF
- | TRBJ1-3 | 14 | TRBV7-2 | CASSSQGAVGTIYF
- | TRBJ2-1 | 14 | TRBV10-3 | CAISEGNVAGEQFF
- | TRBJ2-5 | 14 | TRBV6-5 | CASSYSGAQETQYF
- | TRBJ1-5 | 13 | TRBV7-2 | CASSRQGNQPQHF
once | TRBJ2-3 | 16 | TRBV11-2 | CASSLVSGRRADTQYF
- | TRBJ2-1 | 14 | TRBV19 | CASPPGAGGGEQFF
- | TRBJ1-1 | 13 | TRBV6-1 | CASKRVMNTEAFF
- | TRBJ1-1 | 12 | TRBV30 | CASSRVRTEAFF
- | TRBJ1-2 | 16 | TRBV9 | CASSPDSGTGYYGYTF
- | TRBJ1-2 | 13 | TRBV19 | CASTEGTALGYTF
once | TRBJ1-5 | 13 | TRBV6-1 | CASQGIWNQPQHF
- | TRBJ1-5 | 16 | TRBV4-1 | CASSQGSGQNNQPQHF